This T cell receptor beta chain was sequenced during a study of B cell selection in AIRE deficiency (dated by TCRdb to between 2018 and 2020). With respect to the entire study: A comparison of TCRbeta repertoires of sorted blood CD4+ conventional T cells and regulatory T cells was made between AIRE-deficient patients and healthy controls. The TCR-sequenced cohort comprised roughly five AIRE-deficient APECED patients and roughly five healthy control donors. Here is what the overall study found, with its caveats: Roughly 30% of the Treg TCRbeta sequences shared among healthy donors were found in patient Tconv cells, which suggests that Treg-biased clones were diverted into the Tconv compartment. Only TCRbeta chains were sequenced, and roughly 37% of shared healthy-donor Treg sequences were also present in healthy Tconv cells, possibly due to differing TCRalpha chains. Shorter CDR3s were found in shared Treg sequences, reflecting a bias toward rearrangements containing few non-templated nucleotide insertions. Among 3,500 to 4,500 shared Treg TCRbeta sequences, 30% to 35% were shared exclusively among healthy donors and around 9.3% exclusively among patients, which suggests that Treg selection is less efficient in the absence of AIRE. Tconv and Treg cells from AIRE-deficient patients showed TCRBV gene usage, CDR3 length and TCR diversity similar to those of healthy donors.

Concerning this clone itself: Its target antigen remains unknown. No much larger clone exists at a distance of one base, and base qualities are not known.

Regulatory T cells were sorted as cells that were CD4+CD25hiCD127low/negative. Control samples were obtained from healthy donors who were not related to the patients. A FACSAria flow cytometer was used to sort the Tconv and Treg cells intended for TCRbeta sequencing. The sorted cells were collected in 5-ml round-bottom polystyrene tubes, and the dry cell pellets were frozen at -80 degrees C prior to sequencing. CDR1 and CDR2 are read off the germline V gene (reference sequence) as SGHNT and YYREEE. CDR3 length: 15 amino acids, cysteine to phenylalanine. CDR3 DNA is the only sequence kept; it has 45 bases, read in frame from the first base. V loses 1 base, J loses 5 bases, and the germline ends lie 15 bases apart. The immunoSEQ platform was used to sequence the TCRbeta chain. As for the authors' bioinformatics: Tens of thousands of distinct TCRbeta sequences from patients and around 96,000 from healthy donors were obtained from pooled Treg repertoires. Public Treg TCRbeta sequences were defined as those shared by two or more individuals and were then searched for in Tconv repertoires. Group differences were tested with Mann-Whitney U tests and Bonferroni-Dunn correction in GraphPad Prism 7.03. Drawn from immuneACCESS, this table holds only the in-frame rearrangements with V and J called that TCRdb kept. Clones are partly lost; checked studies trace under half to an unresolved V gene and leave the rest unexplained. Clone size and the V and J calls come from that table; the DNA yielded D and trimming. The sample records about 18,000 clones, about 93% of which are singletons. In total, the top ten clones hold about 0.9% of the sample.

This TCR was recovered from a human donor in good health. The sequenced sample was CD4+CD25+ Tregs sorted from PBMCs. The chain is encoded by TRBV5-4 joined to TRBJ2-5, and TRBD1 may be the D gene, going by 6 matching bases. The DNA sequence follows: TGTGCCAGCAGCTTGCAGGGGCACACCGTGGAGACCCAGTACTTC. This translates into CASSLQGHTVETQYF. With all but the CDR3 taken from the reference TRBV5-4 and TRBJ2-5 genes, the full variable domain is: ETGVTQSPTHLIKTRGQQVTLRCSSQSGHNTVSWYQQALGQGPQFIFQYYREEENGRGNFPPRFSGLQFPNYSSELNVNALELDDSALYLCASSLQGHTVETQYFGPGTRLLVL.